The clone carrying this T cell receptor (beta chain) was counted ten times or more. The germline V gene has CDR1 SEHNR and CDR2 FQNEAQ (reference sequence). The CDR3 totals 18 residues. J lost 4 bases, V lost 4 bases, and 14 bases had no gene match. The source of the sample is a study of molecular identifiers for immune sequencing clone quantification. Sorted cells numbering roughly 19,000 to 1,000,000, with 10%, 30% or 50% RNA, yielded the naive CD8 libraries. Bulk libraries came from a prior protocol with listed TCR primers. TCRdb processed the PCR reads anew with MiXCR; each CDR3 protein has one entry. The sample holds under 650,000 distinct CDR3 sequences, about 20% seen once.

The sequence came from a human donor in good health. Some libraries in this study had Jurkat cell RNA spiked in. The sequencing input was naive CD8+ T cells from blood, with Jurkat cell RNA spiked in. Subset indicated: FACS-sorted CD8+CD4-CCR7+CD45RA+ naive T cells. V gene TRBV7-9 combines with J gene TRBJ2-3, with 10 bases that match TRBD2. DNA for the CDR3: TGTGCCAGCAGCTCAACGAAGACTAGCGGGTCCGGGTCAGATACGCAGTATTTT. This codes for CASSSTKTSGSGSDTQYF.